Here is one T cell receptor beta chain with its context. This entry is derived from a study of control samples from healthy donors and cancer patients. Germline-derived CDR1 and CDR2 are LNHDA and SQIVND (reference sequence). Trimming pared 0 bases from V and 4 bases from J, leaving 6 bases between. The CDR3 is made up of 14 amino acids. Here immunoSEQ multiplex PCR was the method, and the copy in TCRdb shows in-frame clones only, minus some. The repertoire includes 90,000 or so clones, around four fifths of them detected once, and more than 15% sits in the top ten. Sequencing input: blood. This clonotype was obtained from a man aged 25-45 years in good health. The chain employs TRBV19 and TRBJ2-2, with D unclear. The CDR3 DNA follows: TGTGCCAGTAGTATAGAGGTGGGCACCGGGGAGCTGTTTTTT. Translating it yields CASSIEVGTGELFF.